Below, one T cell receptor (beta chain) is given with its context. It was at deep level that the assay was run. The method was immunoSEQ multiplex PCR; TCRdb's version includes in-frame clones alone and lacks a portion of them. The sample includes around 2.5 million clones, roughly 93% of them seen just once. The germline CDR1 and CDR2 sequences are PRHDT and FYEKMQ (reference sequence). V was shortened by 4 bases and J by 1 base, with 9 bases between the two germline ends. This CDR3 comprises 14 residues. The data originate from a study of shared clonotypes between healthy human individuals. The chain employs TRBV13 and TRBJ2-3; no reliable D call. Input material: naive CD4+ T cells from PBMCs. Documented subset: CD45RA+ positively selected. This receptor was obtained from a man between 18 and 29 years old in good health. Some clones in this sample may be carry-over from other donors' samples. DNA of the CDR3: TGTGCCAGCAGCTCCCCGGCCGGCACAGATACGCAGTATTTT. It codes for CASSSPAGTDTQYF.